Listed below are T cell receptor beta chains from one sample, sequenced in a study of OX40 agonist ivuxolimab in advanced cancers. The protocol was immunoSEQ multiplex PCR, while the TCRdb copy is restricted to in-frame clones and leaves out a portion. The data show around 78,000 clones, 75% to 90% seen once. The sample here was CD4+ or CD8+ T cells sorted from blood, taken in a trial of the OX40 agonist ivuxolimab. The receptors come from an adult with an advanced solid tumor such as melanoma, head and neck, liver or kidney cancer. The CDR3 runs from the conserved cysteine through the conserved F or W. The order of the fields is D gene, clone size, V gene, J gene, CDR3 protein, CDR3 DNA. The D gene is left open where the match is weak. Some rows mark clone size as missing; the rest say once, few, many or name a class of expanded clone.

TRBD2	NA	TRBV10-3	TRBJ2-1	CAISGTGLANNEQFF	TGTGCCATCAGTGGTACGGGACTAGCGAACAATGAGCAGTTCTTC
TRBD2	NA	TRBV18	TRBJ2-1	CASSPGGGSDEQFF	TGTGCCAGCTCACCCGGGGGAGGGAGCGATGAGCAGTTCTTC
NA	NA	TRBV2	TRBJ2-3	CASSEVPQSQYF	TGTGCCAGCAGTGAGGTCCCCCAATCGCAGTATTTT
TRBD1	NA	TRBV6-1	TRBJ1-5	CASSEVADRNQPQHF	TGTGCCAGCAGTGAAGTCGCGGACAGGAATCAGCCCCAGCATTTT
NA	NA	TRBV5-1	TRBJ1-3	CASSWDQGGGNTIYF	TGCGCCAGCAGCTGGGACCAGGGAGGGGGAAACACCATATATTTT
NA	once	TRBV2	TRBJ2-7	CASSEALRGAGSYEQYF	TGTGCCAGCAGTGAAGCGCTTAGGGGCGCCGGCTCCTACGAGCAGTACTTC
NA	few	TRBV5-5	TRBJ1-3	CASSLALGPGNTIYF	TGTGCCAGCAGCTTGGCCTTAGGCCCTGGAAACACCATATATTTT
NA	NA	TRBV19	TRBJ2-7	CASATQGGSSYEQYF	TGTGCCAGCGCTACACAGGGGGGGTCTTCCTACGAGCAGTACTTC
NA	NA	TRBV2	TRBJ2-5	CASNWAGVQETQYF	TGTGCCAGCAACTGGGCAGGGGTTCAAGAGACCCAGTACTTC
TRBD1	NA	TRBV30	TRBJ1-1	CAWSPLLGQGVSTEAFF	TGTGCCTGGAGTCCCCTGCTCGGGCAGGGGGTGAGCACTGAAGCTTTCTTT
NA	NA	TRBV5-6	TRBJ2-3	CASSLDPEISTDTQYF	TGTGCCAGCAGCTTGGATCCCGAGATTTCCACAGATACGCAGTATTTT
NA	NA	TRBV6-4	TRBJ1-1	CASSDSAGWTEAFF	TGTGCCAGCAGTGACTCGGCAGGGTGGACTGAAGCTTTCTTT
TRBD1	NA	TRBV29-1	TRBJ1-1	CSVEDLQGANTEAFF	TGCAGCGTTGAAGATCTTCAGGGGGCGAACACTGAAGCTTTCTTT
TRBD2	NA	TRBV6-6	TRBJ2-3	CASRSLREGVDTQYF	TGTGCCAGCAGGTCCTTGCGGGAGGGGGTAGATACGCAGTATTTT
TRBD1	NA	TRBV25-1	TRBJ2-6	CASSAEPGQSSGANVLTF	TGTGCCAGCAGCGCCGAACCGGGACAGAGCTCTGGGGCCAACGTCCTGACTTTC
NA	NA	TRBV9	TRBJ2-4	CASSQTSGKNIQYF	TGTGCCAGCAGCCAGACTAGTGGCAAAAACATTCAGTACTTC
TRBD2	NA	TRBV9	TRBJ2-1	CASSGATSGNSYNEQFF	TGTGCCAGCAGCGGAGCGACTAGCGGGAATTCCTACAATGAGCAGTTCTTC
TRBD1	NA	TRBV7-9	TRBJ2-5	CASSNRGRGETQYF	TGTGCCAGCAGCAACAGGGGAAGGGGAGAGACCCAGTACTTC
TRBD1	NA	TRBV28	TRBJ1-2	CASTSAGTGVGGYTF	TGTGCCAGCACCTCGGCCGGGACAGGGGTCGGTGGCTACACCTTC
TRBD1	NA	TRBV6-6	TRBJ2-2	CASRQGQGVTGELFF	TGTGCCAGCAGACAGGGACAGGGCGTGACCGGGGAGCTGTTTTTT
NA	NA	TRBV6-1	TRBJ1-1	CASSDWSRNTEAFF	TGTGCCAGCAGTGATTGGAGTCGGAACACTGAAGCTTTCTTT
NA	NA	TRBV30	TRBJ1-2	CAWRSDFQGVDGYTF	TGTGCCTGGAGGTCGGACTTCCAAGGTGTTGATGGCTACACCTTC
NA	NA	TRBV6-6	TRBJ1-1	CASTAQGNTEAFF	TGTGCCAGCACCGCACAGGGAAACACTGAAGCTTTCTTT
TRBD1	NA	TRBV19	TRBJ2-6	CASLVTRGTGANVLTF	TGTGCCAGTCTCGTGACCAGGGGGACCGGGGCCAACGTCCTGACTTTC
TRBD1	once	TRBV19	TRBJ2-3	CASSNRQGSGTDTQYF	TGTGCCAGTAGTAATCGACAGGGATCGGGTACAGATACGCAGTATTTT
NA	NA	TRBV27	TRBJ2-7	CASSVWGDEQYF	TGTGCCAGCAGCGTCTGGGGGGACGAGCAGTACTTC
TRBD2	NA	TRBV9	TRBJ2-1	CASSARTSGSSYNEQFF	TGTGCCAGCAGCGCCCGGACTAGCGGGAGCTCCTACAATGAGCAGTTCTTC
NA	NA	TRBV7-8	TRBJ1-1	CASSPTGSLMNTEAFF	TGTGCCAGCAGTCCAACGGGGTCTTTAATGAACACTGAAGCTTTCTTT
NA	NA	TRBV5-4	TRBJ2-5	CASSLVDQETQYF	TGTGCCAGCAGCTTGGTCGATCAGGAGACCCAGTACTTC
TRBD1	NA	TRBV28	TRBJ2-2	CVTRAGGNTGELFF	TGTGTCACAAGGGCAGGGGGCAACACCGGGGAGCTGTTTTTT
NA	once	TRBV2	TRBJ2-5	CASASDVSRGETQYF	TGTGCCAGCGCCTCAGACGTGTCTAGGGGAGAGACCCAGTACTTC
TRBD2	NA	TRBV19	TRBJ2-5	CASSMVAGGQETQYF	TGTGCCAGTAGTATGGTAGCGGGGGGGCAAGAGACCCAGTACTTC
TRBD1	NA	TRBV19	TRBJ1-5	CASSTGQNSNQPQHF	TGTGCCAGTAGTACGGGACAGAATAGCAATCAGCCCCAGCATTTT
TRBD2	NA	TRBV7-8	TRBJ2-3	CASSLSAGGDTQYF	TGTGCCAGCAGCTTATCGGCGGGAGGAGATACGCAGTATTTT